These 25 T cell receptor beta chains originate from one sample sequenced in a study of cytomegalovirus exposure and HLA in healthy donors. The PCR employed 60 Vbeta primers together with 13 Jbeta primers. Only in-frame clones appear in the TCRdb table, and some are missing; sequencing was by immunoSEQ multiplex PCR. The sample shows about 150,000 clones, less than 85% of them seen only once. Sequenced input: PBMCs. Receptors were obtained from a man aged 50-59 years in good health and CMV-seropositive.

The chain joins TRBV5-1 to TRBJ2-1, with 10 bases identical to TRBD2. V lost 4 bases and J lost 6; bases outside the gene matches: 7. The length of the CDR3 is 15 residues. Germline V lookup: CDR1 SGHRS, CDR2 YFSETQ. CDR3: CASSLGTSEFNEQFF. The CDR3 DNA is TGCGCCAGCAGCCTGGGGACTAGCGAGTTCAATGAGCAGTTCTTC.

The chain uses TRBV6-6 and TRBJ2-3; a possible D gene is TRBD2 (5 bases). The CDR3 contains 11 residues. The V gene lost 5 bases and the J gene lost 5 bases, with 5 bases spanning the gap. Germline assignment: CDR1 MNHNY and CDR2 SVGAGI (reference sequence). CDR3 nucleotide sequence: TGTGCCAGCAGTAGCGGAGATACGCAGTATTTT. This translates into CASSSGDTQYF.

This clone appeared once. This chain joins TRBV4-1 and TRBJ2-1; tentatively, D is TRBD2 (5 bases). CDR1 MGHRA and CDR2 YSYEKL come from the germline V gene. The CDR3 spans 14 residues. V was pared by 1 base and J by 7 bases, with 11 bases between. CDR3 amino acids: CASSQAETGNEQFF. In nucleotides, the CDR3 is TGCGCCAGCAGCCAAGCGGAGACGGGGAATGAGCAGTTCTTC.

This rearrangement joins TRBV28 to TRBJ2-3; TRBD2 might be the D (5 bases). Germline CDR1 and CDR2: MDHEN and SYDVKM. The CDR3 sequence is 12 residues long. The CDR3 here is CASERSTDTQYF. DNA of the CDR3: TGTGCAAGCGAGCGGAGCACAGATACGCAGTATTTT.

About this clone itself: The junction departs from the called germline gene at one end, perhaps through a read error. The chain joins TRBV7-9 to TRBJ2-5; D is possibly TRBD2 (6 bases). This CDR3 has 15 residues. CDR1 SEHNR and CDR2 FQNEAQ come from the germline V gene (reference sequence). The CDR3 coding sequence is TGTTCCAGCAGCTTACGAACGGGAGTCCCCGAGACCCAGTACTTC. This gives the protein CSSSLRTGVPETQYF.

V gene TRBV28 combines with J gene TRBJ2-7; 13 bases are shared with TRBD2. V was clipped by 5 bases and J by 6 bases; unmatched bases: 10. This CDR3 comprises 16 residues. CDR1 MDHEN and CDR2 SYDVKM come from the germline V gene. The CDR3 nucleotides are TGTGCCAGCAGTATCCCGGGACTAGCGGGATTGGTCGAGCAGTACTTC. Its translation: CASSIPGLAGLVEQYF. The whole variable domain, filled in from reference TRBV28 and TRBJ2-7, reads DVKVTQSSRYLVKRTGEKVFLECVQDMDHENMFWYRQDPGLGLRLIYFSYDVKMKEKGDIPEGYSVSREKKERFSLILESASTNQTSMYLCASSIPGLAGLVEQYFGPGTRLTVT.

V is TRBV6-5 and J is TRBJ1-5; 9 bases are a match to TRBD1. Germline CDR1 and CDR2: MNHEY and SVGAGI. V shed 4 bases and J 3 bases; nucleotides not matched to a gene: 4. This CDR3 spans 15 amino acids. The CDR3 sequence: CASSWYRGPNQPQHF. The DNA for the CDR3 is TGTGCCAGCAGTTGGTACAGGGGGCCCAATCAGCCCCAGCATTTT.

The chain combines TRBV27 with TRBJ2-7; the D gene is possibly TRBD2 (6 bases). V was shortened by 5 bases and J by 2 bases, with 16 bases between the two germline ends. Germline assignment: CDR1 MNHEY and CDR2 SMNVEV (reference sequence). CDR3 length equals 15 residues. The CDR3 sequence: CASSPGVGGTYEQYF. CDR3 nucleotide sequence: TGTGCCAGCAGTCCGGGGGTGGGCGGTACCTACGAGCAGTACTTC.

The chain links TRBV19 to TRBJ2-7; tentative D call: TRBD2 (6 bases). Deletions cut 10 bases from V and 3 bases from J, with 13 bases between. From germline, CDR1 is LNHDA and CDR2 SQIVND (reference sequence). CDR3 size: 12 residues. This CDR3 is CATSGRNYEQYF. The CDR3 nucleotides read TGTGCCACGTCCGGGAGAAACTACGAGCAGTACTTC.

This sequence joins TRBV6-1 and TRBJ2-3; D is ambiguous. The CDR3 has 10 amino acids. The germline V gene encodes CDR1 MNHNS and CDR2 SASEGT. Trimming pared 7 bases from V and 6 bases from J, leaving 5 bases between. The CDR3 DNA follows: TGTGCCAGCAACCGGGATACGCAGTATTTT. It translates to CASNRDTQYF.

The chain links TRBV4-1 to TRBJ2-5; TRBD2 is a possible D gene (6 bases). Trimming took 4 bases from V and 1 from J, leaving 13 bases between them. This CDR3 region has 15 residues. CDR1 MGHRA and CDR2 YSYEKL come from the germline V gene. The CDR3 sequence is CASSRGRGSQETQYF. In nucleotides, the CDR3 is TGCGCCAGCAGCCGGGGCCGGGGGTCCCAAGAGACCCAGTACTTC.

The CDR3 is CASRPTGGVTEAFF. The CDR3 DNA sequence: TGTGCCAGCAGGCCAACAGGGGGTGTCACTGAAGCTTTCTTT. The chain couples TRBV9 to TRBJ1-1, with 8 bases fitting TRBD1. This CDR3 is 14 amino acids long. The trim removed 5 bases at V and 4 bases at J, leaving 7 bases unmatched. Germline V lookup: CDR1 SGDLS, CDR2 YYNGEE.

The chain carries TRBV9 and TRBJ2-5; D gene unclear. The J call may not be correct, given that the DNA end is closer to TRBJ2-7. The germline V gene encodes CDR1 SGDLS and CDR2 YYNGEE. The CDR3 is 13 residues long. The CDR3 is CASSVDSHYEQYF. The CDR3 DNA sequence: TGTGCCAGCAGCGTAGACTCCCACTACGAGCAGTACTTC.

V usage is TRBV5-1 and J usage is TRBJ1-1, with 7 positions matching TRBD1. This CDR3 has 13 amino acids. The ends lost 1 base at V and 5 bases at J; junction bases unmatched: 2. Germline loops: CDR1 SGHRS, CDR2 YFSETQ. The CDR3, as DNA: TGCGCCAGCAGCTTGACAGGGGAAACTGAAGCTTTCTTT. Its protein product is CASSLTGETEAFF.

The chain is built from TRBV6-1 and TRBJ2-3; 10 bases map to TRBD1. The CDR3 sequence is 15 residues long. V was pared by 5 bases and J by 4 bases, with 6 bases of the junction left unmatched. Germline CDR1 and CDR2: MNHNS and SASEGT. The CDR3: CASSRDRGVADTQYF. The CDR3 DNA follows: TGTGCCAGCAGTAGGGACAGGGGAGTGGCAGATACGCAGTATTTT.

J is TRBJ2-4 and V is TRBV6-5; D perhaps matches TRBD1 (6 bases). The V gene lost 0 bases and the J gene lost 4 bases, with 10 bases spanning the gap. The CDR3 totals 15 residues. The germline gives CDR1 MNHEY, CDR2 SVGAGI. DNA of the CDR3: TGTGCCAGCAGTTACTCTAGGACAGCTAAAAACATTCAGTACTTC. Translated: CASSYSRTAKNIQYF.

The CDR3 DNA is TGTGCCAGCAGCTCTCCAGGGATGGAGCAGTACTTC. Translated: CASSSPGMEQYF. The gene calls are TRBV5-4 and TRBJ2-7, with D maybe TRBD1 (5 bases). Germline V CDR1 and CDR2: SGHNT, YYREEE (reference sequence). The CDR3 has 12 amino acids. V was shortened by 3 bases and J by 7 bases, with 11 bases between the two germline ends.

The chain is built from TRBV5-1 and TRBJ2-2, with D perhaps TRBD1 (5 bases). The CDR3 contains 14 residues. V lost 2 bases to trimming and J lost 3 bases, with 8 bases between them. The V gene's germline CDR1 is SGHRS and CDR2 YFSETQ. The CDR3 sequence: CASSFLGDTGELFF. CDR3 coding DNA: TGCGCCAGCAGCTTTCTAGGGGACACCGGGGAGCTGTTTTTT.

This sequence joins TRBV5-3 and TRBJ1-5, with 7 bases matching TRBD1. TRBV5-3 is an open reading frame whose function is uncertain. There are 14 residues in the CDR3. The trim removed 2 bases at V and 7 bases at J, leaving 6 bases unmatched. Here the CDR3 DNA reads TGTGCCAGAAGCTTTGTGACAGGGATCCAGCCCCAGCATTTT. Its protein product is CARSFVTGIQPQHF.

This chain's CDR3 is CAISEFGKNTEAFF. CDR3 bases: TGTGCCATCAGTGAGTTCGGGAAGAACACTGAAGCTTTCTTT. The chain recombines TRBV10-3 with TRBJ1-1; unclear D gene. V was shortened by 1 base and J by 1 base, with 7 bases between the two germline ends. CDR1 and CDR2 from the germline V gene are ENHRY and SYGVKD. This CDR3 has 14 residues.

The chain joins TRBV28 to TRBJ1-5, with D uncertain. The CDR3 totals 12 residues. Germline V gives CDR1 MDHEN, CDR2 SYDVKM. V lost 6 bases and J 3 bases, leaving 6 bases between the germline ends. CDR3 nucleotides: TGTGCCAGCAGCCAGGACAATCAGCCCCAGCATTTT. Translation gives CASSQDNQPQHF.

The chain employs TRBV6-1 and TRBJ2-7, with D perhaps matching TRBD1 (6 bases). This CDR3 has 15 amino acids. V was pared by 4 bases and J by 2 bases, with 15 bases between. The germline V gene encodes CDR1 MNHNS and CDR2 SASEGT. CDR3: CASSGRETGTYEQYF. The CDR3, as DNA: TGTGCCAGCAGTGGGAGAGAGACAGGCACCTACGAGCAGTACTTC.

The gene calls are TRBV18 and TRBJ1-4; tentative D call: TRBD1 (5 bases). CDR3 length equals 14 residues. Looked up from germline, CDR1 is KGHSH and CDR2 is LQKENI. The V and J ends lost 6 bases and 8 bases respectively, with 16 bases between them. The CDR3 DNA sequence: TGTGCCAGCTCGCCAGGAGCCAGGGAAGAAAAACTGTTTTTT. This translates into CASSPGAREEKLFF.

This chain joins TRBV28 and TRBJ1-5, with TRBD1 identical over 9 bases. J lost 5 bases, V lost 6 bases, and 5 bases had no gene match. The germline CDR1 and CDR2 sequences are MDHEN and SYDVKM. CDR3 length: 14 residues. The CDR3 region has the DNA TGTGCCAGCAGATCCGGGACAGGGTATCAGCCCCAGCATTTT. Its translation: CASRSGTGYQPQHF.

The CDR3 loop is CATSGLAKYNEQFF. DNA of the CDR3: TGTGCCACTTCGGGGCTAGCGAAATACAATGAGCAGTTCTTC. The J gene is TRBJ2-1, the V gene TRBV2; TRBD2 is a possible D gene (6 bases). The CDR3 consists of 14 residues. The V end lost 10 bases, the J end lost 4 bases, and 17 bases lay between the germline ends. Germline CDR1 reads SNHLY; CDR2 reads FYNNEI.